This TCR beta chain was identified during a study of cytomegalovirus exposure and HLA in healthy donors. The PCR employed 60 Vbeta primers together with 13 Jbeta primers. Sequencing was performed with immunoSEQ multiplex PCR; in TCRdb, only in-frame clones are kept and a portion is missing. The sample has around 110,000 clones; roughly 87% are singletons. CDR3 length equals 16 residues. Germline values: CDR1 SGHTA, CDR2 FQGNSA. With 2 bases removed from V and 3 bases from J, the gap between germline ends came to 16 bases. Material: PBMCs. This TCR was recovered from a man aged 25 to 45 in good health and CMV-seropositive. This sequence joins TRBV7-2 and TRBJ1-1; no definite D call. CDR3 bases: TGTGCCAGCAGCTTATTTCGGGGTTTGTTCTACACTGAAGCTTTCTTT. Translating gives CASSLFRGLFYTEAFF.